One sample yielded the 29 T cell receptor beta chains listed below, sequenced in a study of T cell repertoires in cytomegalovirus infection. TCRdb passed the reads through MiXCR, listing each CDR3 protein once. Counted here are hundreds of thousands of distinct CDR3 sequences, 35% to 45% occurring once; the ten biggest clones make up 2.8%. Sequencing was carried out using PBMCs. These receptors were taken from a human donor in good health (CMV status not recorded). Some clones in this sample may be carry-over from other donors' samples.

This clonotype was observed once. This rearrangement joins TRBV20-1 to TRBJ2-3; tentatively, D is TRBD2 (6 bases). The CDR3 runs to 14 residues. The germline V and J ends were trimmed by 1 base and 0 bases, with 8 bases remaining between them. CDR1 DFQATT and CDR2 SNEGSKA come from the germline V gene (reference sequence). CDR3 bases: TGCAGTGCTAGAGCGGGAGTCAGCACAGATACGCAGTATTTT. It is translated as CSARAGVSTDTQYF.

The table lists this clonotype with many counts. V gene TRBV7-3 combines with J gene TRBJ2-3; D is unclear. The germline CDR1 and CDR2 sequences are SGHTA and FQGTGA. Between the trimmed V and J ends, which lost 5 bases and 4 bases, there was a span of 16 bases. The CDR3 runs to 15 residues. CDR3 region: CASSPGLRGADTQYF. DNA of the CDR3: TGTGCCAGCAGCCCCGGCCTTCGTGGGGCAGATACGCAGTATTTT.

The chain joins TRBV7-8 to TRBJ1-1; 12 bases are a match to TRBD1. V trimming: 1 base; J trimming: 8 bases; junction bases outside the gene matches: 5. Germline values: CDR1 SGHVS, CDR2 FQNEAQ. CDR3 length equals 15 residues. The CDR3 bases are TGTGCCAGCAGCTTAGTCCGGGACAGGGGGCACGAAGCTTTCTTT. It is translated as CASSLVRDRGHEAFF.

This clonotype was detected many times. The V and J genes are TRBV7-2 and TRBJ1-5; no reliable D call. Germline CDR1 reads SGHTA; CDR2 reads FQGNSA. This CDR3 spans 15 amino acids. Trimming cost V 2 bases and J 2 bases, with 10 bases left between them. This CDR3 is CASSLSGLGNQPQHF. The CDR3 bases are TGTGCCAGCAGCTTATCGGGGTTAGGCAATCAGCCCCAGCATTTT.

A few counts support this clonotype. The chain recombines TRBV4-2 with TRBJ2-7; 7 nucleotides match TRBD1. The CDR3 is made up of 14 amino acids. With 4 bases clipped from V and 3 bases from J, the junction kept 6 bases outside the gene matches. Germline V gene lookup returns CDR1 LGHNA and CDR2 YNFKEQ. CDR3 sequence (DNA): TGTGCCAGCAGCCCCCGACAGGGCGGCTACGAGCAGTACTTC. It translates to CASSPRQGGYEQYF.

This clonotype has only a few counts. J is TRBJ2-5 and V is TRBV7-9, with no clear D. Trimming took off 6 bases at V and 4 bases at J, with 6 bases between the two ends. CDR3 length: 11 residues. CDR1 and CDR2 from the germline V gene are SEHNR and FQNEAQ (reference sequence). DNA for the CDR3: TGTGCCAGCAGTGCCATAGAGACCCAGTACTTC. Translated, it gives CASSAIETQYF.

CDR3 loop: CASSYSRTHNSPLHF. CDR3 nucleotides: TGTGCCAGCAGTTACTCGAGGACGCATAATTCACCCCTCCACTTT. The gene calls are TRBV6-5 and TRBJ1-6; D call uncertain. The CDR3 length is 15 residues. From germline, CDR1 is MNHEY and CDR2 SVGAGI. V was cut by 0 bases and J by 5 bases, with 8 bases left in between.

This chain joins TRBV5-6 and TRBJ1-2; D is unclear. Per the germline V gene, CDR1 is SGHDT and CDR2 is YYEEEE. CDR3 size: 15 residues. V lost 3 bases and J lost 2, with 14 bases in between. CDR3 amino acids: CASSSGSALNYGYTF. The CDR3 DNA reads TGTGCCAGCAGCTCCGGGTCGGCGTTAAACTATGGCTACACCTTC. Variable domain in full (rest from reference TRBV5-6 and TRBJ1-2): DAGVTQSPTHLIKTRGQQVTLRCSPKSGHDTVSWYQQALGQGPQFIFQYYEEEERQRGNFPDRFSGHQFPNYSSELNVNALLLGDSALYLCASSSGSALNYGYTFGSGTRLTVV.

The gene calls are TRBV7-2 and TRBJ1-3; D ambiguous. V lost 1 base and J 1 base, leaving 14 bases between the germline ends. The CDR3 has 17 residues. The V gene's germline CDR1 is SGHTA and CDR2 FQGNSA. Written as DNA, the CDR3 is TGTGCCAGCAGCTTAGTCTTCCGGCAGGCTTCTGGAAACACCATATATTTT. This encodes CASSLVFRQASGNTIYF.

This clonotype appeared a single time. This chain joins TRBV12-3 or TRBV12-4 and TRBJ1-2; D gene ambiguous. This CDR3 region has 13 residues. Trimming took off 5 bases at V and 0 bases at J, with 7 bases between the two ends. The CDR3 region is CASSAVTNYGYTF. As DNA, the CDR3 is TGTGCCAGCAGTGCGGTTACTAACTATGGCTACACCTTC.

Ten or more counts support this clonotype. This chain joins TRBV7-2 and TRBJ2-1; 13 positions match TRBD2. J lost 3 bases, V lost 3 bases, and 2 bases had no gene match. The CDR3 is 16 amino acids. Germline CDR1 is SGHTA and CDR2 is FQGNSA. The CDR3 region is CASSFTSGRVYNEQFF. CDR3 coding DNA: TGTGCCAGCAGCTTTACTAGCGGGAGGGTCTACAATGAGCAGTTCTTC.

This clonotype has just a few counts. The chain uses TRBV6-1 and TRBJ2-2; no clear D. V dropped 5 bases and J dropped 6 bases, with 10 bases sitting between them. This CDR3 region has 13 residues. Germline V gives CDR1 MNHNS, CDR2 SASEGT. In nucleotides, the CDR3 is TGTGCCAGCAGTTTAAGGTTCGCCGGGGAGCTGTTTTTT. Translating gives CASSLRFAGELFF.

The chain carries TRBV7-6 and TRBJ2-1, with D possibly matching TRBD2 (6 bases). CDR3 length: 13 residues. In germline, CDR1 is SGHVS, CDR2 FNYEAQ. The ends were cut back, 4 bases at V and 10 bases at J, with 14 bases in the middle. In nucleotides, the CDR3 is TGTGCCAGCAGCTGGGGGGTAGCGGAAGAGCAGTTCTTC. It encodes CASSWGVAEEQFF.

This clonotype occurred once. The genes are TRBV24-1 and TRBJ2-3; no reliable D call. The V gene lost 1 base and the J gene lost 6 bases, with 13 bases spanning the gap. This CDR3 contains 15 residues. Germline V gives CDR1 KGHDR, CDR2 SFDVKD. The CDR3 protein is CATSDFRQKGDTQYF. The DNA for the CDR3 is TGTGCCACCAGTGATTTTAGGCAGAAAGGTGATACGCAGTATTTT.

The chain recombines TRBV28 with TRBJ2-6; tentative D call: TRBD1 (6 bases). CDR3 length equals 15 residues. V was trimmed by 5 bases and J by 3 bases, leaving 11 bases between them. In germline, CDR1 is MDHEN, CDR2 SYDVKM. CDR3 sequence (DNA): TGTGCCAGCAGTCCTGCGGACAGTGGGGCCAACGTCCTGACTTTC. This translates into CASSPADSGANVLTF.

The rearrangement joins TRBV6-6 to TRBJ2-1; a possible D gene is TRBD2 (5 bases). Trimming removed 6 bases from V and 0 bases from J, with 15 bases in between. This CDR3 comprises 16 residues. The V gene's germline CDR1 is MNHNY and CDR2 SVGAGI (reference sequence). CDR3 in amino acids: CASSGISSLSYNEQFF. The CDR3 coding sequence is TGTGCCAGCAGCGGGATATCTAGCCTCTCCTACAATGAGCAGTTCTTC.

The CDR3 reads CASSTDRGLGEKLFF. The CDR3 DNA reads as TGTGCCAGCAGCACGGACAGGGGGCTCGGTGAAAAACTGTTTTTT. The chain carries TRBV5-5 and TRBJ1-4, with 11 bases that match TRBD1. With 4 bases clipped from V and 7 bases from J, the junction kept 6 bases outside the gene matches. The CDR3 loop spans 15 amino acids. Germline CDR1 reads SGHKS; CDR2 reads YYEKEE (reference sequence).

This rearrangement joins TRBV24-1 to TRBJ2-3; D unclear. The CDR3 covers 11 residues. The ends were cut back, 3 bases at V and 3 bases at J, with 0 bases in the middle. Germline loops: CDR1 KGHDR, CDR2 SFDVKD. In DNA, the CDR3 is TGTGCCACCAGTGATACAGATACGCAGTATTTT. Amino acid sequence: CATSDTDTQYF.

This clonotype occurred many times. This rearrangement joins TRBV28 to TRBJ1-2; 8 bases fit TRBD1. The CDR3 has 13 amino acids. V dropped 3 bases and J dropped 8; count of bases not matched to a gene: 5. The V gene's germline CDR1 is MDHEN and CDR2 SYDVKM. The CDR3 sequence: CASSFTGGEGYTF. CDR3 bases: TGTGCCAGCAGTTTCACAGGGGGGGAGGGCTACACCTTC.

Remarks on this clonotype: This CDR3 is missing its conserved last phenylalanine or tryptophan, likely due to a read error. The chain links TRBV24-1 to TRBJ2-7; D possibly corresponds to TRBD1 (6 bases). The germline V and J ends were trimmed by 7 bases and 2 bases, with 8 bases remaining between them. Germline CDR1 KGHDR, CDR2 SFDVKD. The CDR3 sequence is 12 residues long. CDR3 sequence (DNA): TGTGCCACCAGGACAGGTCCCTACGAGCAGTACTAC. Its translation: CATRTGPYEQYY.

The V and J genes are TRBV9 and TRBJ2-3; 13 bases fit TRBD2. This CDR3 has 17 amino acids. Germline-derived CDR1 and CDR2 are SGDLS and YYNGEE. Germline trimming cut 0 bases from V and 4 bases from J; bases unmatched to any gene: 5. The DNA of the CDR3 is TGTGCCAGCAGCGTAGGACTAGCGGGGGGCGGGGCAGATACGCAGTATTTT. It codes for CASSVGLAGGGADTQYF.

The rearrangement joins TRBV2 to TRBJ1-1; D is unclear. Per the germline V gene, CDR1 is SNHLY and CDR2 is FYNNEI. The CDR3 spans 13 residues. The V end lost 6 bases, the J end lost 3 bases, and 11 bases lay between the germline ends. The CDR3 protein is CASRADRDTEAFF. Here the CDR3 DNA reads TGTGCCAGCAGGGCCGATCGTGACACTGAAGCTTTCTTT.

CDR3 bases: TGTGCCAGCAGCGGGAGCAGGGTCGGCTACACCTTC. Its protein is CASSGSRVGYTF. The J gene is TRBJ1-2, the V gene TRBV5-5; a weak D match, TRBD1 (5 bases). Germline V lookup: CDR1 SGHKS, CDR2 YYEKEE (reference sequence). Trimming stripped 4 bases from V and 8 bases from J, with 12 bases between. This CDR3 comprises 12 residues. Looking up the rest from reference TRBV5-5 and TRBJ1-2 gives the full variable domain: DAGVTQSPTHLIKTRGQQVTLRCSPISGHKSVSWYQQVLGQGPQFIFQYYEKEERGRGNFPDRFSARQFPNYSSELNVNALLLGDSALYLCASSGSRVGYTFGSGTRLTVV.

This clonotype was picked up a small number of times. The gene calls are TRBV19 and TRBJ1-1; no reliable D call. The ends were cut back, 4 bases at V and 3 bases at J, with 6 bases in the middle. The CDR3 totals 12 residues. The V gene's germline CDR1 is LNHDA and CDR2 SQIVND (reference sequence). The CDR3 reads CASSNGYTEAFF. The CDR3 DNA reads TGTGCCAGTAGTAACGGATACACTGAAGCTTTCTTT.

The gene calls are TRBV6-5 and TRBJ1-1; tentatively, D is TRBD1 (5 bases). This CDR3 comprises 14 residues. V dropped 2 bases and J dropped 1 base, with 8 bases sitting between them. The V gene's germline CDR1 is MNHEY and CDR2 SVGAGI. CDR3 nucleotides: TGTGCCAGCAGTTACGAGGGGTCGAACACTGAAGCTTTCTTT. Translating gives CASSYEGSNTEAFF.

This clonotype was seen more than once but under ten times. The rearrangement links TRBV5-6 to TRBJ2-7; D is ambiguous. Germline-derived CDR1 and CDR2 are SGHDT and YYEEEE. Trimming left V 0 bases short and J 3 bases short, with 7 bases between. The CDR3 is 13 amino acids. The CDR3 DNA reads as TGTGCCAGCAGCTTGGGGGTCTTCTACGAGCAGTACTTC. It translates to CASSLGVFYEQYF.

This clonotype was recorded many times. The chain has TRBV7-2 and TRBJ1-5; D unresolved. V was cut by 5 bases and J by 6 bases, with 11 bases left in between. The CDR3 consists of 13 residues. Germline values: CDR1 SGHTA, CDR2 FQGNSA. In nucleotides, the CDR3 is TGTGCCAGCAGCCCTGAGGTTCGTCAGCCCCAGCATTTT. Translation: CASSPEVRQPQHF.

The J gene is TRBJ1-1, the V gene TRBV6-6; possibly TRBD1 for D (5 bases). Germline V gene data show CDR1 as MNHNY and CDR2 as SVGAGI (reference sequence). V was clipped by 2 bases and J by 8 bases, with 9 bases between them. The CDR3 covers 12 residues. CDR3 nucleotides: TGTGCCAGCAGTTACACCCGACAGGAAGCTTTCTTT. Amino acid sequence: CASSYTRQEAFF.

The chain recombines TRBV28 with TRBJ2-6, with TRBD1 matching 9 bases. The CDR3 contains 18 residues. Germline CDR1 is MDHEN and CDR2 is SYDVKM. Trimming cost V 6 bases and J 1 base; bases outside gene matches: 10. The CDR3 spells CASSRIRQGGSGANVLTF. CDR3 bases: TGTGCCAGCAGCCGGATCCGACAGGGGGGGTCTGGGGCCAACGTCCTGACTTTC.